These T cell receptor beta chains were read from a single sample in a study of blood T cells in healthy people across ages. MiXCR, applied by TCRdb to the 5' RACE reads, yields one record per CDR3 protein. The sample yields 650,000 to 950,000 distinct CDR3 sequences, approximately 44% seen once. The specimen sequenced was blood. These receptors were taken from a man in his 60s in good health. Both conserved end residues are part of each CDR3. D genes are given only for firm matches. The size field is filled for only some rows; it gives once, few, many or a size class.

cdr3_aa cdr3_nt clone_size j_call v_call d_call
CASTTQGPNYGYTF TGTGCCAGCACCACTCAGGGACCTAACTATGGCTACACCTTC NA TRBJ1-2 TRBV6-5 NA
CASRFPGLASYNEQFF TGTGCCAGCAGATTTCCGGGACTAGCTTCCTACAATGAGCAGTTCTTC few TRBJ2-1 TRBV6-2/TRBV6-3 TRBD2
CASSLIGTGGPLDEQYF TGTGCCAGCAGCTTAATCGGGACAGGGGGCCCACTGGACGAGCAGTACTTC few TRBJ2-7 TRBV7-9 TRBD1
CASSRGQGNQPQHF TGTGCCAGCAGCCGAGGACAGGGGAATCAGCCCCAGCATTTT many TRBJ1-5 TRBV6-1 TRBD1
CASSLEARGRQTDGYTF TGCGCCAGCTCACTAGAGGCGAGGGGGCGGCAGACGGATGGCTACACCTTC NA TRBJ1-2 TRBV18 TRBD1
CASSTSGGTSYEQYF TGTGCCAGTTCGACTAGCGGGGGGACCTCCTACGAGCAGTACTTC few TRBJ2-7 TRBV6-2/TRBV6-3 TRBD2
CASRPPTSYEQYF TGTGCCAGCAGACCCCCAACTAGCTACGAGCAGTACTTC many TRBJ2-7 TRBV28 NA
CATSRPGGEEHEQYF TGTGCCACCAGCAGACCCGGGGGGGAGGAGCACGAGCAGTACTTC once TRBJ2-7 TRBV15 TRBD2
CASSLAGHTYERYF TGTGCCAGCAGCTTGGCAGGGCATACCTACGAGCGGTACTTC NA TRBJ2-7 TRBV7-9 NA
CATQGTVNTGELFF TGCGCCACCCAAGGGACGGTGAACACCGGGGAGCTGTTTTTT NA TRBJ2-2 TRBV5-1 NA
CASSMVVGSYNEQYF TGTGCCAGTAGTATGGTTGTCGGCAGTTACAATGAGCAGTACTTC NA TRBJ2-7 TRBV19 NA
CASSLASMGTEAFF TGTGCCAGCAGTTTGGCCTCGATGGGCACTGAAGCTTTCTTT NA TRBJ1-1 TRBV28 NA
CASSQVGMDTQYF TGTGCCAGCAGCCAAGTAGGCATGGATACGCAGTATTTT few TRBJ2-3 TRBV3-1 NA
CASSSHRGGLNTEAFF TGTGCCAGCAGTAGCCATAGGGGAGGGCTTAACACTGAAGCTTTCTTT few TRBJ1-1 TRBV9 NA
CAWSAPSGDSEKLFF TGTGCCTGGAGTGCCCCGTCTGGGGACAGCGAAAAACTGTTTTTT NA TRBJ1-4 TRBV30 TRBD1
CASSVLAGGSPNEQFF TGCGCCAGCAGCGTTCTAGCGGGGGGATCCCCCAATGAGCAGTTCTTC NA TRBJ2-1 TRBV5-1 TRBD2
CSVKGTVSYEQYF TGCAGCGTTAAAGGTACAGTCTCCTACGAGCAGTACTTC once TRBJ2-7 TRBV29-1 NA
CASMTSGGLTYNEQFF TGTGCCAGTATGACTAGCGGGGGCCTCACCTACAATGAGCAGTTCTTC NA TRBJ2-1 TRBV2 TRBD2
CASSMTSSPLHF TGTGCCAGCAGCATGACAAGTTCACCCCTCCACTTT few TRBJ1-6 TRBV11-2 NA
CASSSGNEQYF TGTGCCAGCTCGTCCGGGAACGAGCAGTACTTC many TRBJ2-7 TRBV5-1 NA
CAWSVRYGTVLMGFNYGYTF TGTGCCTGGAGTGTACGATACGGGACAGTTCTTATGGGGTTTAACTATGGCTACACCTTC NA TRBJ1-2 TRBV30 TRBD1
CASSTWAETQYF TGTGCCAGCAGTACGTGGGCAGAGACCCAGTACTTC NA TRBJ2-5 TRBV12-3/TRBV12-4 NA
CASSQDRAKSPLHF TGTGCCAGCAGCCAAGATAGGGCTAAGTCACCCCTCCACTTT once TRBJ1-6 TRBV14 NA
CASSQDTSGGNQPQHF TGCGCCAGCAGCCAAGATACTTCCGGGGGCAATCAGCCCCAGCATTTT NA TRBJ1-5 TRBV4-3 NA
CASSDAGMDGYTF TGTGCCAGCAGTGACGCAGGAATGGATGGCTACACCTTC NA TRBJ1-2 TRBV2 NA
CASTPAGEWTDTQYF TGTGCCAGCACCCCAGCGGGGGAGTGGACAGATACGCAGTATTTT NA TRBJ2-3 TRBV12-3/TRBV12-4 TRBD2
CAASGPPWNYGYTF TGTGCCGCCAGTGGCCCTCCGTGGAACTATGGCTACACCTTC NA TRBJ1-2 TRBV24-1 NA
CASSLGTANIQYF TGTGCCAGCAGCTTAGGGACAGCAAACATTCAGTACTTC NA TRBJ2-4 TRBV7-9 NA
CASSFAGRITDTQYF TGTGCCAGCAGCTTCGCCGGGCGAATCACAGATACGCAGTATTTT NA TRBJ2-3 TRBV3-1 NA
CASSLGLAGGLNEQFF TGTGCCAGCAGCTTAGGTCTAGCGGGGGGGCTCAATGAGCAGTTCTTC NA TRBJ2-1 TRBV7-2 TRBD2
CASSSPVGTGGNGYTF TGTGCCAGCAGCTCGCCGGTGGGGACAGGGGGCAATGGCTACACCTTC NA TRBJ1-2 TRBV7-8 TRBD1
CASSLVSGGAYNQPQHF TGTGCCAGCAGTTTAGTGTCAGGGGGCGCGTACAATCAGCCCCAGCATTTT NA TRBJ1-5 TRBV27 TRBD1
CASSLGLAGSEQFF TGTGCCAGCAGCTTAGGTTTAGCGGGGAGTGAGCAGTTCTTC NA TRBJ2-1 TRBV7-2 TRBD2
CASSWTSGGTYNEQFF TGTGCCAGCAGCTGGACTAGCGGGGGGACTTACAATGAGCAGTTCTTC NA TRBJ2-1 TRBV11-3 TRBD2
CASSPRTGIGYTF TGTGCCAGCAGCCCCCGGACAGGAATCGGCTACACCTTC few TRBJ1-2 TRBV11-2 TRBD1
CASSQVITGQETQYF TGTGCCAGCAGCCAAGTAATAACTGGCCAAGAGACCCAGTACTTC NA TRBJ2-5 TRBV3-1 NA
CASSGDRLTYEQYF TGTGCCAGCAGCGGGGACAGGCTTACGTACGAGCAGTACTTC few TRBJ2-7 TRBV2 TRBD1
CASSLGGGFVNTEAFF TGTGCCAGCAGCCTAGGAGGGGGCTTTGTGAACACTGAAGCTTTCTTT once TRBJ1-1 TRBV7-8 TRBD1
CAIRGLDYEQYF TGTGCCATCCGAGGGCTGGACTACGAGCAGTACTTC NA TRBJ2-7 TRBV10-3 NA
CASSQDFQTAEQYF TGCGCCAGCAGCCAAGATTTCCAGACTGCCGAGCAGTACTTC NA TRBJ2-7 TRBV4-3 NA
CSARDFQLATNEKLFF TGCAGTGCTAGAGATTTCCAGCTTGCAACTAATGAAAAACTGTTTTTT NA TRBJ1-4 TRBV20-1 NA
CASSLALSSGKNEQFF TGTGCCAGCAGCTTAGCGCTATCTAGCGGAAAGAATGAGCAGTTCTTC few TRBJ2-1 TRBV7-2 TRBD2
CASSRQGPGSPLHF TGTGCCAGCAGTCGACAGGGGCCGGGTTCACCCCTCCACTTT few TRBJ1-6 TRBV28 TRBD1
CSARDLLGEIYEQYF TGCAGTGCTAGAGACTTACTGGGGGAAATCTACGAGCAGTACTTC few TRBJ2-7 TRBV20-1 NA
CASSRGTGHNQPQHF TGTGCCAGCAGCCGGGGGACAGGGCACAATCAGCCCCAGCATTTT NA TRBJ1-5 TRBV27 TRBD1
CSATQQGPYEQYF TGCAGCGCAACCCAACAGGGGCCCTACGAGCAGTACTTC many TRBJ2-7 TRBV29-1 TRBD1
CASSQGQIGYTF TGTGCCAGCAGCCAAGGACAAATTGGCTACACCTTC NA TRBJ1-2 TRBV3-1 NA
CASSLGAGGSYEQYF TGTGCCAGCAGCTTAGGTGCGGGGGGATCCTACGAGCAGTACTTC many TRBJ2-7 TRBV12-3/TRBV12-4 TRBD2
CASSPAGAITGELFF TGCGCCAGCAGCCCTGCGGGGGCTATCACCGGGGAGCTGTTTTTT few TRBJ2-2 TRBV4-3 NA
CASSFYRDTYGYTF TGTGCCAGCAGTTTCTACAGGGATACCTATGGCTACACCTTC NA TRBJ1-2 TRBV6-2/TRBV6-3 NA
CAWSFGQDTDTQYF TGTGCCTGGAGTTTTGGACAGGACACAGATACGCAGTATTTT NA TRBJ2-3 TRBV30 TRBD1
CAISDLSGGETQYF TGTGCCATCTCAGACTTATCGGGGGGAGAGACCCAGTACTTC few TRBJ2-5 TRBV10-3 TRBD2
CASSFGNLNGYTF TGTGCCAGCAGTTTTGGGAATTTAAATGGCTACACCTTC few TRBJ1-2 TRBV27 NA
CASSLELIGQGSYEQYF TGTGCCAGCAGCTTAGAATTGATTGGACAGGGTTCCTACGAGCAGTACTTC NA TRBJ2-7 TRBV7-2 TRBD1
CASRTGPIDTQYF TGTGCCAGCAGGACCGGGCCGATAGATACGCAGTATTTT NA TRBJ2-3 TRBV27 NA
CSAKTGSNAGANVLTF TGCAGTGCCAAGACAGGGAGTAACGCTGGGGCCAACGTCCTGACTTTC few TRBJ2-6 TRBV20-1 TRBD1
CASHTGGGGYTGELFF TGTGCCAGCCATACAGGAGGCGGAGGTTACACCGGGGAGCTGTTTTTT NA TRBJ2-2 TRBV3-1 NA
CSVTGGTGVDEQYF TGCAGTGTCACAGGGGGGACAGGGGTCGACGAGCAGTACTTC NA TRBJ2-7 TRBV20-1 TRBD1
CASTVNNSPLHF TGTGCCAGCACCGTAAACAATTCACCCCTCCACTTT NA TRBJ1-6 TRBV7-2 NA